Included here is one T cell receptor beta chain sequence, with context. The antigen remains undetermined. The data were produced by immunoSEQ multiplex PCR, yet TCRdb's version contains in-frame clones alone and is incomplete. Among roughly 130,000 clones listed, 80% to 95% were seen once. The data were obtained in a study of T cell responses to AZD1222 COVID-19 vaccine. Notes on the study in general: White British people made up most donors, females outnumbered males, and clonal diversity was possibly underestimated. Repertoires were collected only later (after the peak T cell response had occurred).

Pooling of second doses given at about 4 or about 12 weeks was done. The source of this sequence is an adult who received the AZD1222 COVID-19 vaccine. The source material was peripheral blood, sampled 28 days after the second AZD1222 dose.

For the CDR3, the DNA is TGTGCCAGCAGCCAAGCGTGGCATGAGCAGTTCTTC. Protein sequence: CASSQAWHEQFF. The chain uses TRBV3-1 (or the pseudogene TRBV3-2) and TRBJ2-1, with D uncertain. Germline V gene lookup returns CDR1 LGHDT and CDR2 YNNKEL (reference sequence). The V end was cut by 1 base, the J end by 8 bases, with 6 bases between. The CDR3 length is 12 residues.